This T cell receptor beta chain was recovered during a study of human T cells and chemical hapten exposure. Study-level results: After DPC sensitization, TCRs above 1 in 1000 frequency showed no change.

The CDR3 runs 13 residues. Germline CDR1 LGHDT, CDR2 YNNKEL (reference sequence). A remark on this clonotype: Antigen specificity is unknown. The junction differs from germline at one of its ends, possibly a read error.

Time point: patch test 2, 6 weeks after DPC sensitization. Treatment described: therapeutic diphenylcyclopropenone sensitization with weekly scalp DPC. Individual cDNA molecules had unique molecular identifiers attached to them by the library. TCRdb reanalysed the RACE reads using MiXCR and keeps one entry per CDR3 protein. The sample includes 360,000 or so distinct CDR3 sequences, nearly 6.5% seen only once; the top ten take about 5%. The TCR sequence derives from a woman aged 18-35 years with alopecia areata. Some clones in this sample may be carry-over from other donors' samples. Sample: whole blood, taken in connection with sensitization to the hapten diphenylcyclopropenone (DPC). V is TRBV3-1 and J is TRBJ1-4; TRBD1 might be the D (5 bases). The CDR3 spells CASSPDLGDHPLF. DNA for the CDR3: TGTGCCAGCAGCCCGGACTTGGGGGACCACCCTCTTTTT.